Presented here are 17 T cell receptor beta chains from one specimen sequenced in a study of blood T cell repertoires in COVID-19. The table came from immunoSEQ multiplex PCR; TCRdb's copy has only in-frame clones and leaves some out. The table lists about 110,000 clones, approximately 70% of them singletons, with around 1.9% in the top ten. Input material: peripheral blood. These TCRs come from a woman aged 40 to 55 with acute or convalescent COVID-19.

The J gene is TRBJ2-7, the V gene TRBV5-6; D is unresolved. CDR3 length: 11 residues. V shed 1 base and J shed 5 bases, with 4 bases lying between them. Germline loops: CDR1 SGHDT, CDR2 YYEEEE. In DNA, the CDR3 is TGTGCCAGCAGCTTGCGCGACGAGCAGTACTTC. This codes for CASSLRDEQYF.

This chain joins TRBV9 and TRBJ2-2, with TRBD1 matching over 8 bases. Germline-derived CDR1 and CDR2 are SGDLS and YYNGEE. The CDR3 is made up of 17 amino acids. V gave up 0 bases and J gave up 3 bases; unmatched junction bases: 7. The CDR3 nucleotides read TGTGCCAGCAGCGTAGAGGCAGGGGGCTTGGACACCGGGGAGCTGTTTTTT. Translating gives CASSVEAGGLDTGELFF. Drawing the rest from reference TRBV9 and TRBJ2-2, the complete variable domain is DSGVTQTPKHLITATGQRVTLRCSPRSGDLSVYWYQQSLDQGLQFLIQYYNGEERAKGNILERFSAQQFPDLHSELNLSSLELGDSALYFCASSVEAGGLDTGELFFGEGSRLTVL.

V usage is TRBV11-1 and J usage is TRBJ2-3, with 7 nucleotides matching TRBD1. Germline V gives CDR1 SGHAT, CDR2 FQDESV (reference sequence). The V gene end was trimmed by 5 bases and the J gene end by 4 bases; junction bases not matched to a gene: 12. There are 16 residues in the CDR3. The CDR3 DNA follows: TGTGCCAGCAGCCCTCACAGGGGTAGTAACGCAGATACGCAGTATTTT. It encodes CASSPHRGSNADTQYF. The variable domain in full, completed from reference TRBV11-1 and TRBJ2-3, reads EAEVAQSPRYKITEKSQAVAFWCDPISGHATLYWYRQILGQGPELLVQFQDESVVDDSQLPKDRFSAERLKGVDSTLKIQPAELGDSAMYLCASSPHRGSNADTQYFGPGTRLTVL.

The chain couples TRBV5-5 to TRBJ2-7, with 7 bases that match TRBD1. Germline V gene lookup returns CDR1 SGHKS and CDR2 YYEKEE (reference sequence). Germline trimming cut 6 bases from V and 6 bases from J; bases unmatched to any gene: 18. CDR3 length equals 16 residues. CDR3 sequence reads: CASTQIDRARMSEQYF. CDR3 in DNA: TGTGCCAGCACCCAGATAGACAGGGCCCGCATGTCCGAGCAGTACTTC.

Comments on this clone: A read error may account for a junction end that differs from germline. V gene TRBV5-1 combines with J gene TRBJ2-2; 7 positions match TRBD1. CDR3 length: 16 amino acids. Germline V lookup: CDR1 SGHRS, CDR2 YFSETQ. The CDR3 here is CASNLGGQAKAGELFF. CDR3 DNA sequence: TGCGCCAGCAACTTGGGTGGACAGGCCAAGGCCGGGGAGCTGTTTTTT.

A few counts support this clone. This chain links TRBV4-1 with TRBJ2-7, with D unresolved. The CDR3 covers 15 residues. V lost 5 bases to trimming and J lost 0 bases, with 14 bases between them. From germline, CDR1 is MGHRA and CDR2 YSYEKL. CDR3 bases: TGCGCCAGCAGCAAGGCGGATCTGACCTCCTACGAGCAGTACTTC. Its translation is CASSKADLTSYEQYF.

This chain joins TRBV28 and TRBJ1-5, with 10 bases matching TRBD1. Germline CDR1 is MDHEN and CDR2 is SYDVKM. J gave up 2 bases and V 6 bases, and 10 bases lay outside the gene matches. This CDR3 is 17 amino acids long. CDR3 loop: CASRYRDRGRGNQPQHF. The CDR3 nucleotides read TGTGCCAGCAGATACCGGGACAGGGGACGGGGCAATCAGCCCCAGCATTTT.

CDR3 in amino acids: CASSRETGTMNTEAFF. CDR3 bases: TGTGCCAGTAGTCGGGAGACAGGGACCATGAACACTGAAGCTTTCTTT. The V and J genes are TRBV19 and TRBJ1-1, with 7 bases lining up with TRBD1. CDR3 length: 16 residues. Trimming removed 5 bases from V and 0 bases from J; junction bases left unmatched: 9. Per germline, CDR1 LNHDA and CDR2 SQIVND (reference sequence).

The chain uses TRBV27 and TRBJ2-5; TRBD1 might be the D (5 bases). V dropped 5 bases and J dropped 2 bases, with 12 bases sitting between them. This CDR3 is built from 14 residues. Germline CDR1 is MNHEY and CDR2 is SMNVEV (reference sequence). The CDR3 reads CASSAGHLQETQYF. The CDR3 coding sequence is TGTGCCAGCAGTGCTGGACACCTACAAGAGACCCAGTACTTC.

The chain couples TRBV19 to TRBJ1-1, with D unclear. The CDR3 has 12 amino acids. Germline CDR1 LNHDA, CDR2 SQIVND (reference sequence). Trimming cost V 7 bases and J 0 bases, with 6 bases left between them. The CDR3 DNA follows: TGTGCCAGTACAAACTTGAACACTGAAGCTTTCTTT. Its protein product is CASTNLNTEAFF. Full variable domain (rest looked up from reference TRBV19 and TRBJ1-1): DGGITQSPKYLFRKEGQNVTLSCEQNLNHDAMYWYRQDPGQGLRLIYYSQIVNDFQKGDIAEGYSVSREKKESFPLTVTSAQKNPTAFYLCASTNLNTEAFFGQGTRLTVV.

This chain links TRBV10-2 with TRBJ2-7; TRBD1 matches at 8 bases. The CDR3 totals 14 residues. CDR1 and CDR2 from the germline V gene are WSHSY and SAAADI. Losses at the gene ends were 6 bases for V and 0 bases for J; bases not matched to a gene: 4. The CDR3 DNA reads as TGCGCCAGCAGCCCGGACAGGGTCTCCTACGAGCAGTACTTC. Translation: CASSPDRVSYEQYF.

The chain recombines TRBV29-1 with TRBJ1-2; D is unresolved. The CDR3 loop spans 12 amino acids. Trimming pared 6 bases from V and 4 bases from J, leaving 12 bases between. Germline CDR1 reads SQVTM; CDR2 reads ANQGSEA. CDR3 in amino acids: CSVARGGYGYTF. CDR3 nucleotide sequence: TGCAGCGTCGCCCGGGGTGGCTATGGCTACACCTTC.

The rearrangement uses TRBV5-1 and TRBJ2-3; a weak D match, TRBD2 (5 bases). The germline CDR1 and CDR2 sequences are SGHRS and YFSETQ. CDR3 length equals 12 residues. Trimming took off 4 bases at V and 6 bases at J, with 9 bases between the two ends. The CDR3, as DNA: TGCGCCAGCAGCATGGGAGCGGATACGCAGTATTTT. Translation gives CASSMGADTQYF.

This sequence joins TRBV4-2 and TRBJ2-5, with D unclear. The CDR3 is made up of 13 amino acids. CDR1 is LGHNA and CDR2 is YNFKEQ in the germline V gene. V lost 2 bases and J lost 3, with 7 bases in between. The CDR3 spells CASSQLTEETQYF. CDR3 sequence (DNA): TGTGCCAGCAGCCAACTTACTGAAGAGACCCAGTACTTC.

V usage is TRBV5-4 and J usage is TRBJ1-2; 9 nucleotides align to TRBD1. Germline V CDR1 and CDR2: SGHNT, YYREEE (reference sequence). Germline trimming cut 4 bases from V and 6 bases from J; bases unmatched to any gene: 10. This CDR3 is built from 15 residues. CDR3 DNA: TGTGCCAGCAGCCCTAACTTGGGACAGGGCCATGGCTACACCTTC. It is translated as CASSPNLGQGHGYTF.

The V gene is TRBV11-2, the J gene TRBJ2-2; 8 bases are shared with TRBD2. V lost 5 bases, J lost 1 base, and 6 bases stayed unmatched. Looked up from germline, CDR1 is SGHAT and CDR2 is FQNNGV. There are 16 residues in the CDR3. The CDR3 coding sequence is TGTGCCAGCAGCCCGATTAGCGGGGAGAACACCGGGGAGCTGTTTTTT. Its protein product is CASSPISGENTGELFF.

The chain employs TRBV6-5 and TRBJ2-2; TRBD2 might be the D (6 bases). This CDR3 region has 13 residues. Trimming left V 7 bases short and J 7 bases short, with 13 bases between. CDR1 is MNHEY, CDR2 SVGAGI, per germline. The CDR3 DNA reads as TGTGCCAGCAACGCAGGGCGGGGCGGGGAGCTGTTTTTT. Its translation: CASNAGRGGELFF.